The sequence of this T cell receptor beta chain was determined in a study of CXCR3-negative and CXCR3-positive naive CD8 T cells. TRB cDNA libraries were made by UMI-labeled 5' RACE. No DNA is given; TCRdb re-called the 5' RACE reads and lists each CDR3 protein once. This sample's table has some 25,000 distinct CDR3 sequences. The receptor was isolated from a human donor in good health. Some clones in this sample may be carry-over from other donors' samples. Sequencing was carried out using naive CXCR3- CD8+ T cells from blood. Documented subset: CD45RO-CCR7+CD27+CD95- naive CD8+ T cells lacking CXCR3 (TNR3-).

CDR3 sequence reads: CASSPVGSNYGYTF. The J gene is TRBJ1-2, the V gene TRBV5-1. Germline loops: CDR1 SGHRS, CDR2 YFSETQ. This CDR3 has 14 amino acids.